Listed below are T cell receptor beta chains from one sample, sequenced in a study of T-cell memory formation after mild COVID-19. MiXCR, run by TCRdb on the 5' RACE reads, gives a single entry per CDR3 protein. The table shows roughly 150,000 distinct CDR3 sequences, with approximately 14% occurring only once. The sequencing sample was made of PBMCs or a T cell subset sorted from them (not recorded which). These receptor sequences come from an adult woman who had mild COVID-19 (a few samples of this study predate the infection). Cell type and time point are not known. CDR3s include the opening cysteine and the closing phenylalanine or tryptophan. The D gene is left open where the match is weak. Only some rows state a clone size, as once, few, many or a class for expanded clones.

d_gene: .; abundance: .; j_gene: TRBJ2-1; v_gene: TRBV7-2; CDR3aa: CASSPSLASSYNEQFF; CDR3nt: TGTGCCAGCAGCCCGAGTCTCGCAAGCTCCTACAATGAGCAGTTCTTC
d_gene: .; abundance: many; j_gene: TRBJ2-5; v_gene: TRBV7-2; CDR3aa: CASSLWSTQETQYF; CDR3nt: TGTGCCAGCAGCCTTTGGAGCACCCAAGAGACCCAGTACTTC
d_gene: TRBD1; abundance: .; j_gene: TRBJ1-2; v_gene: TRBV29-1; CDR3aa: CSVAPGGYGYTF; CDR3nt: TGCAGCGTCGCTCCAGGGGGCTATGGCTACACCTTC
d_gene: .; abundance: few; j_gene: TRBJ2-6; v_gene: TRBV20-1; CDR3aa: CSASSIAGNSGANVLTF; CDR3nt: TGCAGTGCTAGTTCTATCGCCGGAAACTCTGGGGCCAACGTCCTGACTTTC
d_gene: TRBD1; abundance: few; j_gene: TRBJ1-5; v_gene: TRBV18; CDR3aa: CASSPPGTVGQPQHF; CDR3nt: TGTGCCAGCTCACCACCGGGGACAGTCGGTCAGCCCCAGCATTTT
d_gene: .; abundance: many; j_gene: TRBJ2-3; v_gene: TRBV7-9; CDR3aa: CASSPVGVSTDTQYF; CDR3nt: TGTGCCAGCAGCCCCGTGGGGGTTAGCACAGATACGCAGTATTTT
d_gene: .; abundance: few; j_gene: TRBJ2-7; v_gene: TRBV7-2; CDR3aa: CASSFIGPSYEQYF; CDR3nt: TGTGCCAGCAGCTTCATCGGCCCATCCTACGAGCAGTACTTC
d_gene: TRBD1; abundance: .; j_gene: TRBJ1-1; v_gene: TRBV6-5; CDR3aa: CASSYSYRGLDMNTEAFF; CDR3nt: TGTGCCAGCAGTTACTCTTACAGGGGACTAGATATGAACACTGAAGCTTTCTTT
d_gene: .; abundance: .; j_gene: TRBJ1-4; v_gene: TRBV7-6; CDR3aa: CASSFLPMAAGTNEKLFF; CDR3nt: TGTGCCAGCAGCTTCCTACCGATGGCGGCAGGTACTAATGAAAAACTGTTTTTT
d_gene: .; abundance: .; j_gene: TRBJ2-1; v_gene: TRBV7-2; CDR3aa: CASSLETSHEQFF; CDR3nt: TGTGCCAGCAGCTTAGAAACTAGCCATGAGCAGTTCTTC
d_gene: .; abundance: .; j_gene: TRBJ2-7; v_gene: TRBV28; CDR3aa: CASSLTGVVEQYF; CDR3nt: TGTGCCAGCAGTTTAACGGGAGTGGTTGAGCAGTACTTC
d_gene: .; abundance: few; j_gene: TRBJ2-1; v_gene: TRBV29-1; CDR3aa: CSVERDNEQFF; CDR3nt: TGCAGCGTTGAAAGAGACAATGAGCAGTTCTTC
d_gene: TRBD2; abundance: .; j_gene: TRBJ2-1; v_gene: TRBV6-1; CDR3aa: CATGTSGVYEQFF; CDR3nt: TGTGCGACCGGGACTAGCGGGGTGTATGAGCAGTTCTTC
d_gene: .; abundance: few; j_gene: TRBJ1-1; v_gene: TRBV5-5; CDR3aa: CASSRGSTEAFF; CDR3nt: TGTGCCAGCAGCAGAGGGAGTACTGAAGCTTTCTTT
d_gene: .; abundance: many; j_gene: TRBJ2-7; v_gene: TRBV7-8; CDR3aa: CASNVGEDYYEQYF; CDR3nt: TGTGCCAGCAACGTTGGGGAGGATTACTACGAGCAGTACTTC
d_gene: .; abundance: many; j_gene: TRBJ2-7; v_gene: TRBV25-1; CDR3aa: CASSAGSYEQYF; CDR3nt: TGTGCCAGCAGTGCCGGGTCCTACGAGCAGTACTTC